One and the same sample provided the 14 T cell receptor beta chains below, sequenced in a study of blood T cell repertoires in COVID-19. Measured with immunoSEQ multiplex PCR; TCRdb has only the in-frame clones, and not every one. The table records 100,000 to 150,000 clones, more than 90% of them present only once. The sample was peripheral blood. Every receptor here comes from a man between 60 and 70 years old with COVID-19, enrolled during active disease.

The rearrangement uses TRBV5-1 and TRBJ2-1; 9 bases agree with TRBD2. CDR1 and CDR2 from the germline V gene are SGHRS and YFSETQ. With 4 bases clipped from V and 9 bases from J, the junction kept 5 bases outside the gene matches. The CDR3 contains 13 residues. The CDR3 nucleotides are TGCGCCAGCAGCCTAGCGGGAACGGCTGAGCAGTTCTTC. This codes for CASSLAGTAEQFF.

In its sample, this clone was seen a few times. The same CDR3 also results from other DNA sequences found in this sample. CDR3 loop: CASSLGQGSTTEAFF. The CDR3 nucleotides are TGTGCCAGCAGTTTGGGCCAGGGGAGCACCACTGAAGCTTTCTTT. The gene calls are TRBV27 and TRBJ1-1, with D perhaps matching TRBD1 (6 bases). This CDR3 region has 15 residues. CDR1 MNHEY and CDR2 SMNVEV come from the germline V gene (reference sequence). Trimming took 3 bases from V and 4 from J, leaving 15 bases between them.

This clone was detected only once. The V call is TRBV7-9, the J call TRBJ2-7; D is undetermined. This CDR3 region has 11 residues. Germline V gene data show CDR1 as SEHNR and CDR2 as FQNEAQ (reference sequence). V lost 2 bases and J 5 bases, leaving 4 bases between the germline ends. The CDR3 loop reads CASSLYDEQYF. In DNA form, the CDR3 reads TGTGCCAGCAGCTTATATGACGAGCAGTACTTC.

The CDR3 DNA follows: TGTGCCAGCAGTCGGATCGGGACAGGTTTTCGCGGCCTCTACGAGCAGTACTTC. Its protein product is CASSRIGTGFRGLYEQYF. The chain combines TRBV27 with TRBJ2-7; 8 nucleotides line up with TRBD1. Germline V gives CDR1 MNHEY, CDR2 SMNVEV (reference sequence). The junction had 18 bases not matched to a gene; V was cut back by 5 bases and J by 3 bases. The CDR3 is 18 residues long.

CDR3 loop: CASSLAAGRETQYF. In nucleotides, the CDR3 is TGTGCCAGCAGCTTAGCTGCAGGGCGGGAGACCCAGTACTTC. The chain is built from TRBV7-2 and TRBJ2-5, with D possibly matching TRBD1 (5 bases). Germline V lookup: CDR1 SGHTA, CDR2 FQGNSA. This CDR3 is 14 amino acids long. V lost 0 bases, J lost 5 bases, and 10 bases lay in between.

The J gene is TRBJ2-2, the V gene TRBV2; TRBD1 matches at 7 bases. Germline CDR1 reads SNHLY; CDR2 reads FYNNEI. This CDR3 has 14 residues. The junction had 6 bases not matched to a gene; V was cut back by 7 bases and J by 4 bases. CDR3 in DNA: TGTGCCAGCAACTTACCAGGGGGCACCGGGGAGCTGTTTTTT. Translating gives CASNLPGGTGELFF.

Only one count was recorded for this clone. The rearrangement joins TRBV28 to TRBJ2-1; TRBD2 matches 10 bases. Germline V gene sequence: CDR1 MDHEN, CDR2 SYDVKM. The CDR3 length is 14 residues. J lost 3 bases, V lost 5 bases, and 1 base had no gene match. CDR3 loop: CASSRTSGYNEQFF. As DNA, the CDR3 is TGTGCCAGCAGTCGGACTAGCGGCTACAATGAGCAGTTCTTC.

CDR3 amino acids: CASSSDAGGGEETQYF. CDR3 in DNA: TGCGCCAGCAGCTCGGACGCAGGGGGCGGAGAAGAGACCCAGTACTTC. The chain joins TRBV5-1 to TRBJ2-5; 8 positions agree with TRBD1. CDR1 is SGHRS and CDR2 is YFSETQ in the germline V gene. CDR3 length: 16 residues. Unmatched junction bases numbered 10, after V lost 3 bases and J lost 3 bases.

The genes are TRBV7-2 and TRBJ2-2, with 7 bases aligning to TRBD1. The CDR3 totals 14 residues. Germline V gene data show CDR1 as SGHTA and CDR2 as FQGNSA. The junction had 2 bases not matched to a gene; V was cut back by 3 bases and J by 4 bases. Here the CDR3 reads CASSLTGITGELFF. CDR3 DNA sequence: TGTGCCAGCAGCTTGACAGGGATCACCGGGGAGCTGTTTTTT.

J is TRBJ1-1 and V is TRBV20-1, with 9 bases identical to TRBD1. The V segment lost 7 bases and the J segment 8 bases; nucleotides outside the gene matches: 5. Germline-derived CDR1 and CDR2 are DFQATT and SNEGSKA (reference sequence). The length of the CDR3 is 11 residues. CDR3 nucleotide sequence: TGCAGTGGGGACAGGGATTCCGAAGCTTTCTTT. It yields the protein CSGDRDSEAFF.

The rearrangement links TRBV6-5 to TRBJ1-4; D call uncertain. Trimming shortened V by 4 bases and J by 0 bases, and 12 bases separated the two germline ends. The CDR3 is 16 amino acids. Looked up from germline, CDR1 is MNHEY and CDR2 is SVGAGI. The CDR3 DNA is TGTGCCAGCAGTTCCGGTCAACGAGCAACTAATGAAAAACTGTTTTTT. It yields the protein CASSSGQRATNEKLFF.

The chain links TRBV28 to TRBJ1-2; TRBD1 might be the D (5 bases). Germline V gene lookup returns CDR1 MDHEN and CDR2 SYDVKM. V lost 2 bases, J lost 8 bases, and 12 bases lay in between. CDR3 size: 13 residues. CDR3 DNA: TGTGCCAGCAGTTTAGTTCAGGGCGAAGGCTACACCTTC. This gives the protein CASSLVQGEGYTF.

The CDR3 sequence is CAISESFDSGNTIYF. The CDR3, as DNA: TGTGCCATCAGTGAGTCGTTCGACAGTGGAAACACCATATATTTT. The chain employs TRBV10-3 and TRBJ1-3, with a weak D call TRBD1 (5 bases). V lost 0 bases, J lost 3 bases, and 9 bases lay in between. The CDR3 has 15 amino acids. Per the germline V gene, CDR1 is ENHRY and CDR2 is SYGVKD.

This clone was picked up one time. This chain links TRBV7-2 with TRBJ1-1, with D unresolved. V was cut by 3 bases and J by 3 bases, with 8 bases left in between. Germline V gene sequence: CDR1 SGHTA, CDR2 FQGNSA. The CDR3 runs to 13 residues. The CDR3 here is CASSLEGDTEAFF. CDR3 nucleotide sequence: TGTGCCAGCAGCTTGGAGGGAGACACTGAAGCTTTCTTT.